The 21 T cell receptor beta chains below come from one sample, sequenced in a study of PD-1 blockade in classical Hodgkin lymphoma. Sequenced by immunoSEQ multiplex PCR; TCRdb stores in-frame clones only, minus some. Of about 94,000 clones listed, approximately 89% are singletons. No patient escaped relapse after autologous stem cell transplantation, and brentuximab vedotin exposure varied. The sample here was peripheral blood mononuclear cells (PBMCs), taken before the second cycle of nivolumab. These receptors were taken from a human donor with classical Hodgkin lymphoma.

The V and J genes are TRBV9 and TRBJ1-1; the D gene is possibly TRBD1 (5 bases). V dropped 4 bases and J dropped 5 bases, with 18 bases sitting between them. The CDR3 loop spans 15 amino acids. Germline V gene sequence: CDR1 SGDLS, CDR2 YYNGEE. The CDR3 DNA is TGTGCCAGCAGCCCCCGGATTGACAGTAGAACTGAAGCTTTCTTT. It is translated as CASSPRIDSRTEAFF.

This clone was found a few times. J is TRBJ1-2 and V is TRBV6-5; TRBD1 is a possible D gene (6 bases). Trimming took 0 bases from V and 4 from J, leaving 15 bases between them. The CDR3 consists of 16 residues. Per the germline V gene, CDR1 is MNHEY and CDR2 is SVGAGI. In nucleotides, the CDR3 is TGTGCCAGCAGTTACTCGATAGTGGACAGCATCTATGGCTACACCTTC. This translates into CASSYSIVDSIYGYTF.

V usage is TRBV10-2 and J usage is TRBJ2-2; D call uncertain. Trimming stripped 3 bases from V and 1 base from J, with 9 bases between. The V gene's germline CDR1 is WSHSY and CDR2 SAAADI. CDR3 length equals 15 residues. In nucleotides, the CDR3 is TGCGCCAGCAGTGAACGGGCGGAGAACACCGGGGAGCTGTTTTTT. Translating gives CASSERAENTGELFF.

The chain is built from TRBV6-1 and TRBJ1-4; no definite D call. Germline loops: CDR1 MNHNS, CDR2 SASEGT. The CDR3 is 13 amino acids. Deletions cut 4 bases from V and 7 bases from J, with 10 bases between. The CDR3 sequence: CASSAELGEKLFF. The CDR3 nucleotides read TGTGCCAGCAGTGCAGAATTGGGTGAAAAACTGTTTTTT.

This clone was counted ten times or more. The V and J genes are TRBV5-1 and TRBJ2-6; D is unresolved. The germline V gene encodes CDR1 SGHRS and CDR2 YFSETQ. V was cut by 0 bases and J by 2 bases, with 9 bases left in between. This CDR3 region has 16 residues. CDR3 loop: CASSLGQWTGANVLTF. The CDR3 DNA reads TGCGCCAGCAGCTTGGGGCAGTGGACTGGGGCCAACGTCCTGACTTTC.

The V and J genes are TRBV7-2 and TRBJ1-4; possible D gene TRBD1, 5 bases. The CDR3 consists of 14 residues. Trimming pared 6 bases from V and 5 bases from J, leaving 13 bases between. Germline V CDR1 and CDR2: SGHTA, FQGNSA. The CDR3 reads CASSQQVTNEKLFF. In DNA form, the CDR3 reads TGTGCCAGCAGTCAACAGGTTACCAATGAAAAACTGTTTTTT.

The chain carries TRBV29-1 and TRBJ2-4; 10 bases agree with TRBD2. The germline gives CDR1 SQVTM, CDR2 ANQGSEA. The V segment lost 5 bases and the J segment 7 bases; nucleotides outside the gene matches: 8. The CDR3 sequence is 14 residues long. The CDR3 reads CSVMRDSGGNIQYF. The DNA for the CDR3 is TGCAGCGTTATGCGGGATAGCGGGGGGAACATTCAGTACTTC.

The rearrangement links TRBV4-1 to TRBJ1-2, with 7 bases lining up with TRBD1. This CDR3 is 18 amino acids long. Losses at the gene ends were 8 bases for V and 8 bases for J; bases not matched to a gene: 26. Germline values: CDR1 MGHRA, CDR2 YSYEKL. CDR3 in amino acids: CASRQGLLTGKSGYGYTF. The DNA for the CDR3 is TGCGCCAGCCGACAGGGCCTCCTGACAGGGAAGTCGGGATACGGCTACACCTTC.

V is TRBV7-2 and J is TRBJ2-7; a possible D gene is TRBD1 (6 bases). CDR3 size: 12 residues. Germline lookup yields CDR1 SGHTA and CDR2 FQGNSA. Trimming took off 2 bases at V and 6 bases at J, with 8 bases between the two ends. The CDR3 region is CASSLPGAEQYF. The CDR3, as DNA: TGTGCCAGCAGCTTACCAGGGGCCGAGCAGTACTTC.

The chain recombines TRBV5-4 with TRBJ2-5; D possibly corresponds to TRBD2 (5 bases). Trimming removed 0 bases at V and 1 base at J, with 10 bases between. This CDR3 region has 15 residues. Germline lookup yields CDR1 SGHNT and CDR2 YYREEE (reference sequence). The CDR3 nucleotides read TGTGCCAGCAGCTTGGGCCGGGAATCCCAAGAGACCCAGTACTTC. This codes for CASSLGRESQETQYF.

The CDR3 here is CASRPPGEGRNEQFF. As DNA, the CDR3 is TGTGCCAGCAGGCCCCCGGGGGAGGGTCGCAATGAGCAGTTCTTC. This chain joins TRBV28 and TRBJ2-1; 7 bases agree with TRBD2. V lost 6 bases to trimming and J lost 6 bases; unmatched junction nucleotides: 11. The germline CDR1 and CDR2 sequences are MDHEN and SYDVKM. The CDR3 loop spans 15 amino acids.

The CDR3 sequence is CASSSTSGRLATQYF. CDR3 in DNA: TGTGCCAGCAGTTCGACTAGCGGGAGACTGGCGACCCAGTACTTC. V gene TRBV27 combines with J gene TRBJ2-5, with 12 nucleotides matching TRBD2. V lost 4 bases, J lost 7 bases, and 7 bases stayed unmatched. The CDR3 consists of 15 residues. Germline CDR1 is MNHEY and CDR2 is SMNVEV (reference sequence).

The chain carries TRBV19 and TRBJ1-6; tentatively, D is TRBD1 (5 bases). This CDR3 is built from 14 residues. Germline V gene data show CDR1 as LNHDA and CDR2 as SQIVND (reference sequence). The ends were cut back, 7 bases at V and 5 bases at J, with 12 bases in the middle. This CDR3 is CASKIGANNSPLHF. The CDR3 nucleotides are TGTGCCAGTAAAATAGGGGCGAATAATTCACCCCTCCACTTT.

This clone was observed a handful of times. The chain joins TRBV5-6 to TRBJ1-6; tentatively, D is TRBD1 (6 bases). Germline V gene data show CDR1 as SGHDT and CDR2 as YYEEEE. The CDR3 sequence is 15 residues long. V was trimmed by 2 bases and J by 9 bases, leaving 15 bases between them. CDR3 loop: CASSFNGGWGSPLHF. CDR3 bases: TGTGCCAGCAGCTTTAACGGGGGCTGGGGTTCACCCCTCCACTTT.

The J gene is TRBJ1-5, the V gene TRBV28; TRBD1 might be the D (6 bases). Germline V gene data show CDR1 as MDHEN and CDR2 as SYDVKM. V was shortened by 3 bases and J by 0 bases, with 12 bases between the two germline ends. CDR3 length: 16 residues. This chain's CDR3 is CASSFRGLSSNQPQHF. CDR3 sequence (DNA): TGTGCCAGCAGTTTTAGGGGGTTGAGTAGCAATCAGCCCCAGCATTTT.

The J gene is TRBJ2-1, the V gene TRBV10-3; D ambiguous. Germline V gene sequence: CDR1 ENHRY, CDR2 SYGVKD. The V end was cut by 4 bases, the J end by 6 bases, with 7 bases between. The CDR3 totals 12 residues. In nucleotides, the CDR3 is TGTGCCATCAGTGGATTTAGCAATGAGCAGTTCTTC. This translates into CAISGFSNEQFF.

V usage is TRBV10-2 and J usage is TRBJ1-3, with no clear D. The CDR3 loop spans 16 amino acids. V dropped 2 bases and J dropped 8 bases, with 19 bases sitting between them. CDR1 is WSHSY, CDR2 SAAADI, per germline. The DNA for the CDR3 is TGCGCCAGCAGTGAGCTGAGGTCGGGGTTTCGGGACACCATATATTTT. It is translated as CASSELRSGFRDTIYF.

This clone was found once. The chain uses TRBV5-1 and TRBJ2-3; 9 positions match TRBD2. This CDR3 is 14 amino acids long. Trimming cost V 2 bases and J 4 bases; bases outside gene matches: 2. Germline CDR1 reads SGHRS; CDR2 reads YFSETQ. The CDR3 DNA reads as TGCGCCAGCAGCTTAGCGGGGGGCGCAGATACGCAGTATTTT. Encoded protein: CASSLAGGADTQYF.

This chain links TRBV5-4 with TRBJ1-6, with TRBD1 as a possible D gene (6 bases). This CDR3 has 15 amino acids. V was pared by 7 bases and J by 7 bases, with 18 bases between. Germline V gene lookup returns CDR1 SGHNT and CDR2 YYREEE (reference sequence). Written as DNA, the CDR3 is TGTGCCAGCGGACCCCCCGACAGGCCGAATTCACCCCTCCACTTT. Amino acid sequence: CASGPPDRPNSPLHF.

The V call is TRBV7-9, the J call TRBJ2-3; no firm D call. Trimming cost V 4 bases and J 2 bases, with 4 bases left between them. The CDR3 covers 12 residues. CDR1 and CDR2 (germline): SEHNR, FQNEAQ (reference sequence). As DNA, the CDR3 is TGTGCCAGCAGCTCGAACACAGATACGCAGTATTTT. It translates to CASSSNTDTQYF.

CDR3 residues: CASSSTGAVETQYF. The CDR3 DNA reads as TGTGCCAGCAGTTCGACAGGGGCGGTAGAGACCCAGTACTTC. The chain joins TRBV6-6 to TRBJ2-5; 8 bases are a match to TRBD1. Trimming removed 4 bases from V and 4 bases from J; junction bases left unmatched: 5. Germline lookup yields CDR1 MNHNY and CDR2 SVGAGI (reference sequence). The CDR3 is 14 residues long.